The sequence of this T cell receptor beta chain was determined in a study of blood T cell repertoires in COVID-19. Across the whole study: Both acute and convalescent COVID-19 samples were obtained from the United States, Italy and Spain. The cDNA or gDNA used as material had been derived from T cells, B-cell-depleted T cells, or PBMCs.

The ends lost 2 bases at V and 2 bases at J; junction bases unmatched: 3. The CDR3 spans 15 residues. Germline V CDR1 and CDR2: SGHVS, FQNEAQ. Per the original methods: Amplification of reference gene primers provided the estimated nucleated cell counts. TCRdb's table, derived via immunoSEQ multiplex PCR, lists solely in-frame clones and lacks some. The V and J calls and clone size come from that table; D and trimming were worked out from the DNA. The data hold approximately 90,000 clones, with 75% to 90% observed a single time. Sequences were obtained from peripheral blood. This chain uses TRBV7-8 with TRBJ2-7; 10 bases line up with TRBD2. The receptor's source is a woman aged 80 or over with acute or convalescent COVID-19. This chain's CDR3 is CASSLRLAGAYEQYF. CDR3 DNA: TGTGCCAGCAGCTTACGGCTAGCGGGAGCCTACGAGCAGTACTTC.